Shown below are 5 T cell receptor beta chains from a single sample sequenced in a study of blood T cell repertoires in COVID-19. The assay was immunoSEQ multiplex PCR, and TCRdb's table has in-frame clones only and misses some. The sample lists around 130,000 clones; approximately 87% were seen once. The sequenced material came from peripheral blood. These TCRs come from a woman aged 50 to 60 with acute or convalescent COVID-19.

This sequence joins TRBV19 and TRBJ2-2; TRBD1 might be the D (5 bases). The V end was cut by 6 bases, the J end by 1 base, with 6 bases between. This CDR3 spans 13 amino acids. CDR1 and CDR2 (germline): LNHDA, SQIVND (reference sequence). CDR3: CASSGQNTGELFF. The CDR3 bases are TGTGCCAGTAGCGGACAGAACACCGGGGAGCTGTTTTTT. Drawing the rest from reference TRBV19 and TRBJ2-2, the complete variable domain is DGGITQSPKYLFRKEGQNVTLSCEQNLNHDAMYWYRQDPGQGLRLIYYSQIVNDFQKGDIAEGYSVSREKKESFPLTVTSAQKNPTAFYLCASSGQNTGELFFGEGSRLTVL.

The chain is built from TRBV7-8 and TRBJ1-1; maybe TRBD1 (5 bases). The CDR3 totals 19 residues. Germline CDR1 and CDR2: SGHVS and FQNEAQ. V lost 5 bases and J lost 0, with 25 bases in between. CDR3 in DNA: TGTGCCAGCAGCCTTAGGGCATTACAGTATAGACAGATGAACACTGAAGCTTTCTTT. It encodes CASSLRALQYRQMNTEAFF.

CDR3 coding DNA: TGTGCCAGCAGTTTGGGCAGCACCCTCACAGATACGCAGTATTTT. Residues: CASSLGSTLTDTQYF. J is TRBJ2-3 and V is TRBV6-5; D gene ambiguous. With 4 bases removed from V and 2 bases from J, the gap between germline ends came to 13 bases. The CDR3 covers 15 residues. Germline assignment: CDR1 MNHEY and CDR2 SVGAGI.

The genes are TRBV3-1 (or the pseudogene TRBV3-2) and TRBJ2-5; a weak D match, TRBD2 (5 bases). V was trimmed by 1 base and J by 7 bases, leaving 13 bases between them. Germline values: CDR1 LGHDT, CDR2 YNNKEL (reference sequence). There are 14 residues in the CDR3. This CDR3 reads CASSQGFTEGTQYF. CDR3 in DNA: TGTGCCAGCAGCCAAGGATTTACTGAGGGGACCCAGTACTTC.

In its sample, this clone was seen once. The chain uses TRBV4-2 and TRBJ2-4; tentatively, D is TRBD2 (5 bases). V gave up 2 bases and J gave up 0 bases, with 14 bases separating them. Germline V gene data show CDR1 as LGHNA and CDR2 as YNFKEQ. CDR3 size: 17 residues. CDR3 DNA: TGTGCCAGCAGCCAATTTACTAGGACCCTAGCCAAAAACATTCAGTACTTC. Translated, it gives CASSQFTRTLAKNIQYF.